These 20 T cell receptor beta chains share one sample of origin, sequenced in a study of early T cells in non-severe SARS-CoV-2 infection. TCRdb re-analysed the 5' RACE reads in MiXCR, keeping a single row per CDR3 protein. The repertoire has under 25,000 distinct CDR3 sequences, 4.5% to 5% of them found once; the top ten carry 7.8%. Sequenced input: whole blood. All receptors derive from an adult who was a healthcare worker with PCR-confirmed SARS-CoV-2 infection or an uninfected control (not recorded which).

This clonotype was detected many times. J is TRBJ2-2 and V is TRBV12-3 or TRBV12-4, with 9 nucleotides matching TRBD1. The CDR3 extends over 15 amino acids. V shed 5 bases, J shed 7 bases, and the junction held 8 bases outside the gene matches. The CDR3 region has the DNA TGTGCCAGCAGTCCGGGACAGGGCTTTTTCGGGGAGCTGTTTTTT. It specifies CASSPGQGFFGELFF.

This clonotype was seen at least ten times. The chain links TRBV2 to TRBJ2-7; TRBD1 matches 9 bases. The CDR3 has 13 residues. V shed 11 bases, J shed 4 bases, and the junction held 9 bases outside the gene matches. CDR1 is SNHLY, CDR2 FYNNEI, per germline. In DNA, the CDR3 is TGTGCCGCTGGACCCGGGACAGGGTACGAGCAGTACTTC. This sequence encodes CAAGPGTGYEQYF.

This clonotype was observed at least ten times. The chain joins TRBV20-1 to TRBJ1-1; D is ambiguous. There are 13 residues in the CDR3. Trimming shortened V by 5 bases and J by 3 bases, and 13 bases separated the two germline ends. Germline CDR1 is DFQATT and CDR2 is SNEGSKA (reference sequence). The CDR3 protein is CSAQIGEDTEAFF. In DNA, the CDR3 is TGCAGTGCTCAGATCGGGGAGGACACTGAAGCTTTCTTT.

This clonotype was counted between two and nine times. The chain carries TRBV27 and TRBJ2-1; D possibly corresponds to TRBD2 (6 bases). This CDR3 is built from 15 residues. Trimming cost V 5 bases and J 9 bases, with 20 bases left between them. Germline V gene sequence: CDR1 MNHEY, CDR2 SMNVEV (reference sequence). The CDR3: CASSQTIPGRGEQFF. The DNA for the CDR3 is TGTGCCAGCAGTCAGACTATCCCAGGGCGGGGTGAGCAGTTCTTC.

The rearrangement joins TRBV4-2 to TRBJ2-2; D uncertain. The CDR3 runs to 13 residues. V lost 4 bases and J lost 5, with 8 bases in between. Germline lookup yields CDR1 LGHNA and CDR2 YNFKEQ. This chain's CDR3 is CASSPSGTGELFF. CDR3 in DNA: TGTGCCAGCAGCCCCTCTGGTACCGGGGAGCTGTTTTTT.

A few counts support this clonotype. The V and J genes are TRBV12-3 or TRBV12-4 and TRBJ2-2; D is unclear. The CDR3 has 15 amino acids. The ends were cut back, 5 bases at V and 4 bases at J, with 14 bases in the middle. This CDR3 reads CASSHTGSITGELFF. CDR3 bases: TGTGCCAGCAGTCACACCGGGTCCATCACCGGGGAGCTGTTTTTT.

This clonotype was observed at least ten times. The chain links TRBV7-8 to TRBJ2-1; D is perhaps TRBD2 (5 bases). This CDR3 contains 17 residues. The V end lost 1 base, the J end lost 0 bases, and 13 bases lay between the germline ends. Germline lookup yields CDR1 SGHVS and CDR2 FQNEAQ. The CDR3 region is CASSLVTRGYSYNEQFF. The DNA for the CDR3 is TGTGCCAGCAGCTTAGTGACGAGAGGGTACTCCTACAATGAGCAGTTCTTC. Based on the CDR3 plus reference TRBV7-8 and TRBJ2-1, the full variable domain is GAGVSQSPRYKVAKRGQDVALRCDPISGHVSLFWYQQALGQGPEFLTYFQNEAQLDKSGLPSDRFFAERPEGSVSTLKIQRTQQEDSAVYLCASSLVTRGYSYNEQFFGPGTRLTVL.

A few counts support this clonotype. The genes are TRBV15 and TRBJ1-6; D remains ambiguous. Between the trimmed V and J ends, which lost 0 bases and 8 bases, there was a span of 11 bases. The CDR3 contains 15 residues. CDR1 and CDR2 from the germline V gene are LNHNV and YYDKDF (reference sequence). Here the CDR3 DNA reads TGTGCCACCAGCAGAGATCTGGAATGGGATTCACCCCTCCACTTT. Translating it yields CATSRDLEWDSPLHF.

This clonotype was counted at least ten times. V gene TRBV4-1 combines with J gene TRBJ1-5, with a tentative D call TRBD1 (6 bases). Trimming removed 0 bases from V and 6 bases from J, with 12 bases in between. CDR1 is MGHRA, CDR2 YSYEKL, per germline. CDR3 size: 15 residues. The DNA of the CDR3 is TGCGCCAGCAGCCAAGAATGGGGGCGCGGTCAGCCCCAGCATTTT. Its translation: CASSQEWGRGQPQHF.

This clonotype has just a few counts. The rearrangement links TRBV29-1 to TRBJ2-3, with 8 bases aligning to TRBD2. V gave up 3 bases and J gave up 1 base; unmatched junction bases: 0. Germline CDR1 reads SQVTM; CDR2 reads ANQGSEA. This CDR3 is 13 amino acids long. Here the CDR3 DNA reads TGCAGCGTTGATAGCGGGGGCACAGATACGCAGTATTTT. Protein product: CSVDSGGTDTQYF.

This clonotype showed up many times. DNA for the CDR3: TGTGCCAGCAGCTTGGGATCGATAGGGGAGACCCAGTACTTC. Protein sequence: CASSLGSIGETQYF. The gene calls are TRBV5-4 and TRBJ2-5; no firm D call. V dropped 0 bases and J dropped 5 bases, with 11 bases sitting between them. The CDR3 runs to 14 residues. From germline, CDR1 is SGHNT and CDR2 YYREEE (reference sequence).

This clonotype showed up just a few times. The chain links TRBV7-2 to TRBJ2-7; a weak D match, TRBD1 (6 bases). The germline V and J ends were trimmed by 6 bases and 5 bases, with 17 bases remaining between them. The CDR3 is 14 amino acids. The germline V gene has CDR1 SGHTA and CDR2 FQGNSA. The CDR3 DNA reads as TGTGCCAGCAGGCAAAACCAGGGGTCGGACGAGCAGTACTTC. This translates into CASRQNQGSDEQYF.

This clonotype showed up many times. The chain couples TRBV5-6 to TRBJ2-7; 11 bases agree with TRBD1. Trimming removed 4 bases from V and 3 bases from J; junction bases left unmatched: 9. This CDR3 contains 16 residues. Per the germline V gene, CDR1 is SGHDT and CDR2 is YYEEEE. CDR3: CASSHYTGTGGYEQYF. Written as DNA, the CDR3 is TGTGCCAGCAGCCATTATACCGGGACAGGGGGCTACGAGCAGTACTTC.

There are many counts of this clonotype. The chain has TRBV24-1 and TRBJ2-1; TRBD1 matches 8 bases. The CDR3 totals 15 residues. V gave up 2 bases and J gave up 5 bases; unmatched junction bases: 4. The germline V gene has CDR1 KGHDR and CDR2 SFDVKD. Here the CDR3 DNA reads TGTGCCACCAGTGATTCCGGGACAGGTAACAATGAGCAGTTCTTC. Protein product: CATSDSGTGNNEQFF.

This clonotype showed up many times. The CDR3 reads CASSLQEGPGGNQPQHF. CDR3 sequence (DNA): TGTGCCAGTAGTCTCCAGGAGGGGCCCGGTGGCAATCAGCCCCAGCATTTT. The chain uses TRBV19 and TRBJ1-5; tentative D call: TRBD1 (5 bases). The V gene's germline CDR1 is LNHDA and CDR2 SQIVND (reference sequence). Between the trimmed V and J ends, which lost 5 bases and 2 bases, there was a span of 19 bases. The CDR3 sequence is 17 residues long.

This clonotype was recorded at least ten times. The chain couples TRBV7-2 to TRBJ1-5; 9 bases fit TRBD1. V shed 5 bases, J shed 7 bases, and the junction held 6 bases outside the gene matches. The CDR3 is made up of 14 amino acids. Germline V lookup: CDR1 SGHTA, CDR2 FQGNSA. In DNA form, the CDR3 reads TGTGCCAGCAGCACAGGGGGCGCGGGACAGCCCCAGCATTTT. This codes for CASSTGGAGQPQHF.

This clonotype appeared many times. In DNA, the CDR3 is TGTGCCAGCAGTTACTCCGGGACAGGACACTACGAGCAGTACTTC. Translated, it gives CASSYSGTGHYEQYF. The chain joins TRBV6-6 to TRBJ2-7; 8 bases agree with TRBD1. The junction had 4 bases not matched to a gene; V was cut back by 0 bases and J by 3 bases. CDR1 MNHNY and CDR2 SVGAGI come from the germline V gene (reference sequence). The CDR3 is 15 residues long.

This clonotype was seen repeatedly, ten times or more. The chain combines TRBV7-9 with TRBJ2-4; possible D gene TRBD2, 7 bases. Germline-derived CDR1 and CDR2 are SEHNR and FQNEAQ (reference sequence). The CDR3 has 14 residues. With 4 bases removed from V and 6 bases from J, the gap between germline ends came to 13 bases. CDR3 residues: CASSSSGQRNIQYF. The CDR3 region has the DNA TGTGCCAGCAGCTCTAGCGGACAGAGAAACATTCAGTACTTC.

This clonotype is medium-sized by share. V usage is TRBV7-6 and J usage is TRBJ2-5; possible D gene TRBD1, 5 bases. The CDR3 has 14 residues. Trimming removed 2 bases from V and 1 base from J, with 8 bases in between. Germline V gene lookup returns CDR1 SGHVS and CDR2 FNYEAQ. The CDR3 region is CASSLYQGQETQYF. CDR3 DNA sequence: TGTGCCAGCAGCTTATACCAGGGCCAAGAGACCCAGTACTTC.

CDR3 sequence (DNA): TGCGCCAGCAGCGATAACCAGGTTACCGGCTATGGCTACACCTTC. This encodes CASSDNQVTGYGYTF. This rearrangement joins TRBV5-1 to TRBJ1-2; no definite D call. Germline CDR1 is SGHRS and CDR2 is YFSETQ. This CDR3 has 15 amino acids. V shed 4 bases and J shed 4 bases, with 17 bases lying between them.